This TCR beta chain was sequenced in a study of blood T cell repertoires in COVID-19. Study details: COVID-19 samples, acute and convalescent, were from the United States, Italy and Spain. The analysed material was cDNA or gDNA that came from T cells, B-cell-depleted T cells, or PBMCs.

As originally analysed: Amplifying reference gene primers gave estimates of nucleated cell counts. Clones were read by immunoSEQ multiplex PCR, and TCRdb kept only the in-frame ones, dropping some. The DNA gave D and trimming, while V, J and clone size come from that table. This sample has some 280,000 clones, with roughly 90% found just once. Germline assignment: CDR1 SGHAT and CDR2 FQNNGV. This CDR3 is 16 amino acids long. V lost 0 bases and J lost 5; bases outside the gene matches: 6. What was sequenced was peripheral blood. The V gene is TRBV11-2, the J gene TRBJ2-2; 7 bases align to TRBD2. The receptor comes from a middle-aged woman who had recovered from COVID-19. CDR3 protein: CASSLDLAARTGELFF. DNA of the CDR3: TGTGCCAGCAGCTTAGATCTAGCGGCGAGGACCGGGGAGCTGTTTTTT.